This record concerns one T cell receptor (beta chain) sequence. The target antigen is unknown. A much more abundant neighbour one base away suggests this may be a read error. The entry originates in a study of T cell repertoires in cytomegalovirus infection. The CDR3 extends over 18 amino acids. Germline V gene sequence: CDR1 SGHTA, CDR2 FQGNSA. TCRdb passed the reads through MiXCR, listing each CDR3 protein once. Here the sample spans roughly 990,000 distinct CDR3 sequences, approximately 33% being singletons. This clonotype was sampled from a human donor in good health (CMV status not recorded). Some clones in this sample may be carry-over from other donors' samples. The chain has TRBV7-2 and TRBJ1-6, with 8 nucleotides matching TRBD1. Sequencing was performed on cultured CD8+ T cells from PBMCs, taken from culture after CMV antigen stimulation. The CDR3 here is CASSLAPDRASYNSPIHF. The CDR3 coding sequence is TGTGCCAGCAGTTTAGCCCCGGACAGGGCTTCCTATAATTCACCCATCCACTTT.